What follows are 21 T cell receptor beta chains derived from one specimen sequenced in a study of blood T cell repertoires in COVID-19. Method: immunoSEQ multiplex PCR; TCRdb's copy keeps in-frame clones and lacks some. The sample yields around 100,000 clones, over 75% seen once. Specimen: peripheral blood. These receptor sequences come from a man aged 30 to 45 in a cohort sampled during active COVID-19.

The V call is TRBV9, the J call TRBJ2-7; 8 positions agree with TRBD1. CDR1 is SGDLS, CDR2 YYNGEE, per germline. The CDR3 length is 15 residues. V shed 0 bases and J 3 bases; nucleotides not matched to a gene: 5. As DNA, the CDR3 is TGTGCCAGCAGCGTAGCCTTGACAGGGGTCTACGAGCAGTACTTC. Encoded protein: CASSVALTGVYEQYF.

The gene calls are TRBV5-1 and TRBJ2-3, with 8 bases lining up with TRBD1. The ends lost 2 bases at V and 3 bases at J; junction bases unmatched: 2. The CDR3 has 14 residues. Germline-derived CDR1 and CDR2 are SGHRS and YFSETQ. CDR3: CASSFGQGTDTQYF. The CDR3 bases are TGCGCCAGCAGCTTTGGACAGGGAACAGATACGCAGTATTTT.

The chain has TRBV27 and TRBJ1-1, with 9 bases lining up with TRBD1. The CDR3 has 18 residues. The germline V gene has CDR1 MNHEY and CDR2 SMNVEV (reference sequence). Trimming at V came to 1 base and at J to 0 bases, leaving 9 bases not matched to a gene. The CDR3 here is CASSLFSPGQGMNTEAFF. Here the CDR3 DNA reads TGTGCCAGCAGTTTATTCTCCCCGGGACAGGGTATGAACACTGAAGCTTTCTTT.

This sequence joins TRBV5-5 and TRBJ2-7; TRBD1 aligns across 8 bases. Trimming cost V 5 bases and J 2 bases; bases outside gene matches: 9. The CDR3 runs to 15 residues. CDR1 is SGHKS and CDR2 is YYEKEE in the germline V gene (reference sequence). CDR3 sequence: CASSFSAGGPYEQYF. In nucleotides, the CDR3 is TGTGCCAGCAGTTTCTCGGCAGGGGGCCCCTACGAGCAGTACTTC.

CDR3 residues: CASSEGGQGLTGNTIYF. In DNA, the CDR3 is TGTGCCAGCAGTGAAGGAGGGCAGGGGTTAACTGGAAACACCATATATTTT. The chain recombines TRBV2 with TRBJ1-3; D might be TRBD1 (6 bases). This CDR3 is built from 17 residues. The V end was cut by 1 base, the J end by 2 bases, with 15 bases between. The germline V gene has CDR1 SNHLY and CDR2 FYNNEI.

The chain employs TRBV2 and TRBJ1-1, with 8 positions matching TRBD1. From germline, CDR1 is SNHLY and CDR2 FYNNEI. The trim removed 6 bases at V and 0 bases at J, leaving 3 bases unmatched. The CDR3 totals 14 residues. The CDR3 coding sequence is TGTGCCAGCAGGGCCAGGGGGCTGAACACTGAAGCTTTCTTT. Protein: CASRARGLNTEAFF.

The chain recombines TRBV11-2 with TRBJ1-1; unclear D gene. Germline V CDR1 and CDR2: SGHAT, FQNNGV. The V and J ends lost 3 bases and 11 bases respectively, with 19 bases between them. The CDR3 length is 14 residues. The CDR3 DNA is TGTGCCAGCAGCTTCCCTCTCGGCCGGCAGGTTGCTTTCTTT. It yields the protein CASSFPLGRQVAFF.

The chain combines TRBV6-6 with TRBJ1-4; D is uncertain. Trimming took 5 bases from V and 8 from J, leaving 21 bases between them. Looked up from germline, CDR1 is MNHNY and CDR2 is SVGAGI (reference sequence). The CDR3 is 16 residues long. The CDR3 sequence is CASSAEGTRRREKLFF. CDR3 DNA sequence: TGTGCCAGCAGTGCCGAAGGAACAAGGAGGAGAGAAAAACTGTTTTTT.

The V gene is TRBV30, the J gene TRBJ1-1, with a possible D match to TRBD1 (5 bases). V lost 0 bases and J 0 bases, leaving 5 bases between the germline ends. The CDR3 is made up of 13 amino acids. The germline V gene has CDR1 GTSNPN and CDR2 SVGIG (reference sequence). The CDR3 protein is CAWSVGVNTEAFF. CDR3 bases: TGTGCCTGGAGTGTAGGGGTGAACACTGAAGCTTTCTTT. Full variable domain (missing parts from reference TRBV30 and TRBJ1-1): SQTIHQWPATLVQPVGSPLSLECTVEGTSNPNLYWYRQAAGRGLQLLFYSVGIGQISSEVPQNLSASRPQDRQFILSSKKLLLSDSGFYLCAWSVGVNTEAFFGQGTRLTVV.

The V and J genes are TRBV6-5 and TRBJ1-3; D is undetermined. This CDR3 is 16 amino acids long. With 0 bases removed from V and 2 bases from J, the gap between germline ends came to 11 bases. Germline CDR1 and CDR2: MNHEY and SVGAGI. CDR3 DNA sequence: TGTGCCAGCAGTTACTCCCCGCTATATACTGGAAACACCATATATTTT. The encoded protein is CASSYSPLYTGNTIYF.

This clone was detected a few times. This chain joins TRBV19 and TRBJ2-7, with D tentatively TRBD1 (5 bases). Trimming took 6 bases from V and 3 from J, leaving 21 bases between them. Germline lookup yields CDR1 LNHDA and CDR2 SQIVND (reference sequence). The CDR3 extends over 16 amino acids. The CDR3 is CASSGNVWTIIYEQYF. CDR3 in DNA: TGTGCCAGTAGCGGAAACGTTTGGACAATTATCTACGAGCAGTACTTC.

This clone turned up a few times. This sequence joins TRBV9 and TRBJ2-1; D unclear. Germline V lookup: CDR1 SGDLS, CDR2 YYNGEE. CDR3 length: 13 residues. The V gene lost 4 bases and the J gene lost 5 bases, with 10 bases spanning the gap. Here the CDR3 reads CASSFGLNNEQFF. In nucleotides, the CDR3 is TGTGCCAGCAGCTTTGGGCTCAACAATGAGCAGTTCTTC.

The V call is TRBV3-1 (or the pseudogene TRBV3-2), the J call TRBJ1-2, with 11 bases aligning to TRBD1. The CDR3 is 17 residues long. With 0 bases clipped from V and 6 bases from J, the junction kept 9 bases outside the gene matches. CDR1 is LGHDT and CDR2 is YNNKEL in the germline V gene (reference sequence). The CDR3 is CASSQDLRTGGGNGYTF. The DNA for the CDR3 is TGTGCCAGCAGCCAAGATCTCCGGACAGGGGGCGGGAATGGCTACACCTTC.

The chain uses TRBV28 and TRBJ2-2; 9 nucleotides line up with TRBD2. Germline V gene data show CDR1 as MDHEN and CDR2 as SYDVKM. The junction had 9 bases not matched to a gene; V was cut back by 5 bases and J by 5 bases. The CDR3 is made up of 16 amino acids. The CDR3 DNA follows: TGTGCCAGCAGTCGGGCGGGGGGGCCGCGGACCGGGGAGCTGTTTTTT. This sequence encodes CASSRAGGPRTGELFF.

V usage is TRBV16 and J usage is TRBJ1-1; possible D gene TRBD1, 5 bases. Germline assignment: CDR1 KGHSY and CDR2 FQNENV. The V gene lost 1 base and the J gene lost 3 bases, with 6 bases spanning the gap. This CDR3 has 13 residues. CDR3 bases: TGTGCCAGCAGCCAATTAGGGGACACTGAAGCTTTCTTT. This translates into CASSQLGDTEAFF.

The chain combines TRBV19 with TRBJ1-2; unclear D gene. The CDR3 totals 16 residues. Trimming took off 0 bases at V and 5 bases at J, with 16 bases between the two ends. Germline V gene sequence: CDR1 LNHDA, CDR2 SQIVND (reference sequence). The CDR3 sequence: CASSIESEGSRYGYTF. In nucleotides, the CDR3 is TGTGCCAGTAGTATAGAGTCGGAGGGATCAAGGTATGGCTACACCTTC.

The rearrangement joins TRBV19 to TRBJ2-7; 12 bases are a match to TRBD1. The CDR3 is made up of 15 amino acids. Germline CDR1 reads LNHDA; CDR2 reads SQIVND (reference sequence). With V trimmed by 3 bases and J by 2 bases, 2 bases remained unmatched. The CDR3: CASSIGTGGPYEQYF. The CDR3 nucleotides read TGTGCCAGTAGTATCGGGACAGGGGGCCCCTACGAGCAGTACTTC.

The chain combines TRBV28 with TRBJ2-7, with 9 bases that match TRBD1. The CDR3 covers 17 residues. Looked up from germline, CDR1 is MDHEN and CDR2 is SYDVKM. With V trimmed by 1 base and J by 4 bases, 11 bases remained unmatched. The CDR3 bases are TGTGCCAGCAGTTTATCGTTGGGGGGGACAGGGTTATACGAGCAGTACTTC. Its protein is CASSLSLGGTGLYEQYF.

The gene calls are TRBV4-3 and TRBJ2-5, with D possibly being TRBD2 (6 bases). Germline CDR1 and CDR2: LGHNA and YSLEER. There are 16 residues in the CDR3. V gave up 4 bases and J gave up 2 bases, with 17 bases separating them. CDR3 nucleotides: TGCGCCAGCAGCCGCCTCACCGGGACTTCACAAGAGACCCAGTACTTC. Its protein product is CASSRLTGTSQETQYF.

V usage is TRBV6-2 or TRBV6-3 and J usage is TRBJ2-3; TRBD1 aligns across 10 bases. The CDR3 is made up of 14 amino acids. CDR1 is MNHEY and CDR2 is SVGEGT in the germline V gene. J was trimmed by 7 bases and V by 5 bases; bases with no gene match: 6. The CDR3 DNA reads as TGTGCCAGCAGTAACCCGGGACAGGGGTATACGCAGTATTTT. Translated, it gives CASSNPGQGYTQYF.

The J gene is TRBJ2-2, the V gene TRBV7-8; TRBD1 agrees at 8 bases. CDR1 is SGHVS, CDR2 FQNEAQ, per germline. J gave up 2 bases and V 5 bases, and 7 bases lay outside the gene matches. This CDR3 region has 16 residues. CDR3 in DNA: TGTGCCAGCAGCCCCCGAGGGACAGGAAACACCGGGGAGCTGTTTTTT. Encoded protein: CASSPRGTGNTGELFF.